This T cell receptor (beta chain) was retrieved from a study of identical twins (dated by TCRdb to between 2015 and 2016). Describing the broader study: The study deep-sequenced TCR alpha and beta repertoires from monozygotic twins, unrelated adults of various ages and cord blood to test whether fetal clonotypes persist. To rule out contamination, replicate twin experiments were performed at different times with different library preparation protocols. The paper's findings and limits, for the study overall: In beta out-of-frame sequences, excess twin sharing was weaker, because having fewer shared sequences lowered the signal-to-noise ratio. In monozygotic twins, recombination models systematically underestimated out-of-frame TCR alpha sharing, but the models matched the sharing seen between unrelated individuals. Invariant T cells such as MAIT and iNKT could partly confound zero-insertion analyses, though diverse VJ usage argued against this for most clonotypes. Because the same donors could not be followed over many years, the conclusions relied on cross-sectional statistical analysis. Abundant cord blood beta clonotypes had fewer insertions, young adult naive repertoires showed a similar but weaker trend, and memory repertoires showed no such trend. Compared with coincidental sharing between unrelated individuals, an excess of low generation-probability sequences was observed among out-of-frame TCR alpha sequences shared between twins.

Libraries came from 5' RACE. Sequencer: Illumina HiSeq 2000. Template switching added a universal primer binding site, and the final cDNA carried a unique molecular identifier that allowed TCR cDNA molecules to be counted accurately. Specific primers in the conserved constant-segment region were used to synthesize first-strand cDNA for TCR alpha and beta chains. To control for contamination, every cDNA library carried two barcodes: a SMART-Mk sample barcode plus Illumina barcodes. Two successive PCR steps introduced TruSeq adapter sequences along with Illumina sample barcodes. The Illumina HiSeq platform was used with custom primers to sequence TCR alpha and beta cDNA libraries. The authors' pipeline ran thus. Unique molecular identifiers were extracted from raw reads with MiGEC, and CDR3 positions were determined with MiXCR. For each individual, recombination models were inferred using an EM algorithm with the repgenHMM and IGoR tools. Shared clonotypes were analyzed with the tcR package in R, and sharing was normalized by the product of cloneset sizes. To study raw recombination free of thymic and clonal selection effects, out-of-frame nonproductive sequences were analyzed. The public reads were quality trimmed at Q25 with fastp and then assembled into clones with MiXCR by TCRdb, keeping productive beta chains. Under each unique CDR3 protein, matching rows form one entry showing the most common genes and DNA. The V and J calls were determined by TCRdb, not by the authors. This sample holds around 370,000 distinct CDR3 sequences; around 9% were observed only once. Of the sample, approximately 9.3% falls within the top ten clones.

On this clonotype itself: The specificity of this receptor is unknown. No clone much larger than this one lies a single base away; base qualities are absent.

Every donor in the study was a healthy Caucasian. Three unrelated non-twin adults were also sequenced: a male aged 18 to 30, a male aged 50 to 59 and a female aged 50 to 59. Miltenyi CD45RO+ enrichment and human naive T-cell isolation kits were used to isolate memory (CD45RO+) and naive T cells from PBMC. CDR1 SEHNR and CDR2 FQNEAQ are derived from the germline V gene (reference sequence). The trim is 5 bases for V and 5 bases for J, with a gap of 10 bases between the germline ends. Inclusive of the bounding cysteine and phenylalanine, the CDR3 is 12 residues long. The read is trimmed to its CDR3 DNA, 36 bases read in frame from base 1.

This TCR came from a woman in her fifties or sixties in good health. The sequence joins TRBV7-9 to TRBJ2-7; TRBD1 is a weak D gene call, 6 bases matching. Sequencing used naive T cells sorted from blood. The intended sense of this specimen's cell subset or site label: cells isolated with a human naive T-cell isolation kit. The CDR3 is CASSRPGDEQYF. The bases read TGTGCCAGCAGCCGTCCAGGGGACGAGCAGTACTTC.